This entry describes one T cell receptor beta chain. A junction end diverges from the germline sequence, so it may reflect a read error. CDR3 size: 12 residues. Germline lookup yields CDR1 MRHNA and CDR2 SNTAGT. Clones were read by immunoSEQ multiplex PCR, and TCRdb kept only the in-frame ones, dropping some. Found here are some 120,000 clones, around nine tenths of them singletons; the top ten hold more than 1.5%. These data are taken from a study of PD-L1 blockade in urothelial cancer. Whole-study context: Every 3 weeks, patients received intravenous atezolizumab 1,200 mg, beginning 2014.

Time point here: peripheral blood 6 weeks after treatment start. The sequence was collected from a man aged 60 to 69 with urothelial cancer. The chain uses TRBV6-4 and TRBJ2-7; possible D gene TRBD1, 6 bases. The source was PBMCs, collected around atezolizumab (anti-PD-L1) treatment. DNA of the CDR3: TGTGCCAGCAGTGACTGCCTAGGTCTAGGGGGTTTC. Its translation is CASSDCLGLGGF.